These 23 T cell receptor beta chains originate from one sample sequenced in a study of T cell repertoires in aging, cancer and after chemotherapy. TCR beta rearrangements were amplified from peripheral blood genomic DNA. A mixed TRB-A/B primer pool amplified rearranged TRB by multiplex touch-down PCR. TCRdb ran MiXCR on the multiplex PCR reads and lists one entry per CDR3 protein. The sample includes about 12,000 distinct CDR3 sequences, approximately 30% of them seen just once. Sequencing was done on a sample of blood. All receptors derive from a human donor in good health. The donor label of this sample is uncertain.

This clonotype was counted only a few times. The rearrangement links TRBV6-1 to TRBJ2-7; TRBD1 agrees at 8 bases. The junction had 8 bases not matched to a gene; V was cut back by 6 bases and J by 4 bases. Germline-derived CDR1 and CDR2 are MNHNS and SASEGT. The CDR3 totals 14 residues. The CDR3 DNA reads TGTGCCAGCAGAGTTCCAGGGGGCAGGTACGAGCAGTACTTC. This translates into CASRVPGGRYEQYF.

In its sample, this clonotype was seen once. The rearrangement joins TRBV20-1 to TRBJ2-1, with 12 bases matching TRBD1. The CDR3 is 14 residues long. With V trimmed by 6 bases and J by 10 bases, 10 bases remained unmatched. Per the germline V gene, CDR1 is DFQATT and CDR2 is SNEGSKA (reference sequence). The CDR3 DNA is TGCAGTGCACCCCGGGACAGGGGGCGCAGGGAGCAGTTCTTC. Amino acid sequence: CSAPRDRGRREQFF.

This clonotype was counted a few times. The chain combines TRBV19 with TRBJ1-2; TRBD1 matches 7 bases. CDR3 length: 15 amino acids. Germline V gene sequence: CDR1 LNHDA, CDR2 SQIVND (reference sequence). The J segment lost 4 bases and the V segment lost 5 bases, leaving 10 bases of the junction unmatched. Here the CDR3 DNA reads TGTGCCAGTAGTTACCCAGGGGGTGTTAGCTATGGCTACACCTTC. Residues: CASSYPGGVSYGYTF. Complete variable domain (other parts from reference TRBV19 and TRBJ1-2): DGGITQSPKYLFRKEGQNVTLSCEQNLNHDAMYWYRQDPGQGLRLIYYSQIVNDFQKGDIAEGYSVSREKKESFPLTVTSAQKNPTAFYLCASSYPGGVSYGYTFGSGTRLTVV.

This rearrangement joins TRBV18 to TRBJ1-2; TRBD1 aligns across 9 bases. CDR1 is KGHSH and CDR2 is LQKENI in the germline V gene. The CDR3 totals 16 residues. Trimming cost V 0 bases and J 3 bases; bases outside gene matches: 5. The CDR3 region has the DNA TGTGCCAGCTCACCACCGAGGGGACAGGGCGACTATGGCTACACCTTC. Its protein product is CASSPPRGQGDYGYTF. Full variable domain (remainder filled in from reference TRBV18 and TRBJ1-2): NAGVMQNPRHLVRRRGQEARLRCSPMKGHSHVYWYRQLPEEGLKFMVYLQKENIIDESGMPKERFSAEFPKEGPSILRIQQVVRGDSAAYFCASSPPRGQGDYGYTFGSGTRLTVV.

The chain is built from TRBV18 and TRBJ1-5; D call uncertain. Germline V lookup: CDR1 KGHSH, CDR2 LQKENI. CDR3 length: 14 residues. With 4 bases removed from V and 3 bases from J, the gap between germline ends came to 10 bases. As DNA, the CDR3 is TGTGCCAGCTCACAGGAAGCCCCCAATCAGCCCCAGCATTTT. Residues: CASSQEAPNQPQHF.

A word on this clonotype: A single base separates this from a much larger clone, so it may be a read error. The chain uses TRBV6-1 and TRBJ2-2, with TRBD2 matching over 8 bases. The CDR3 length is 16 residues. CDR1 and CDR2 (germline): MNHNS, SASEGT. The DNA of the CDR3 is TGTGCCAGCAGTCTCTTCCGGACTAGCTACACCGGGGGGCTGTTTTTT. Translated: CASSLFRTSYTGGLFF.

Within the sample, this clonotype is medium-sized. The chain links TRBV29-1 to TRBJ2-3; no firm D call. Germline V CDR1 and CDR2: SQVTM, ANQGSEA. Deletions cut 7 bases from V and 1 base from J, with 18 bases between. The CDR3 is 15 amino acids. The CDR3 nucleotides read TGCAGCGCCATGACTCCTCGGGTGGGCACAGATACGCAGTATTTT. As protein: CSAMTPRVGTDTQYF.

This clonotype was seen only a few times. V usage is TRBV19 and J usage is TRBJ1-2; D remains ambiguous. Germline CDR1 and CDR2: LNHDA and SQIVND (reference sequence). V gave up 4 bases and J gave up 4 bases, with 7 bases separating them. There are 12 residues in the CDR3. DNA of the CDR3: TGTGCCAGTAGTACGGAGTTCTATGGCTACACCTTC. Translated: CASSTEFYGYTF.

A few counts support this clonotype. The chain recombines TRBV6-2 or TRBV6-3 with TRBJ1-5, with D unresolved. CDR1 and CDR2 from the germline V gene are MNHEY and SVGEGT. The CDR3 sequence is 17 residues long. V dropped 6 bases and J dropped 0 bases, with 18 bases sitting between them. CDR3 sequence reads: CASRAWVGPYSNQPQHF. In nucleotides, the CDR3 is TGTGCCAGCAGGGCCTGGGTAGGCCCATATAGCAATCAGCCCCAGCATTTT.

This chain connects TRBV13 to TRBJ2-1; D is uncertain. Germline CDR1 PRHDT, CDR2 FYEKMQ (reference sequence). This CDR3 has 13 amino acids. Trimming took off 1 base at V and 7 bases at J, with 8 bases between the two ends. The CDR3 coding sequence is TGTGCCAGCAGCTTAGAATCCAGGAATGAGCAGTTCTTC. Translation: CASSLESRNEQFF.

The rearrangement joins TRBV20-1 to TRBJ2-7; a possible D gene is TRBD2 (6 bases). The CDR3 length is 14 residues. Germline V gives CDR1 DFQATT, CDR2 SNEGSKA (reference sequence). Trimming shortened V by 4 bases and J by 2 bases, and 15 bases separated the two germline ends. CDR3 residues: CSATPQRATYEQYF. CDR3 DNA sequence: TGCAGTGCTACCCCGCAGCGGGCAACCTACGAGCAGTACTTC.

This clonotype is labeled as medium-sized. The V and J genes are TRBV29-1 and TRBJ2-3, with 9 bases lining up with TRBD2. This CDR3 spans 13 amino acids. Trimming removed 5 bases from V and 0 bases from J; junction bases left unmatched: 0. Germline V gives CDR1 SQVTM, CDR2 ANQGSEA. For the CDR3, the DNA is TGCAGCGTTAGCGGGGGGAGCACAGATACGCAGTATTTT. It codes for CSVSGGSTDTQYF.

This clonotype was seen a single time. The genes are TRBV5-6 and TRBJ1-4, with 7 bases lining up with TRBD1. From germline, CDR1 is SGHDT and CDR2 YYEEEE. The CDR3 runs 16 residues. V was clipped by 4 bases and J by 4 bases; unmatched bases: 10. The CDR3 spells CASSEYKGAINEKLFF. The DNA of the CDR3 is TGTGCCAGCAGCGAGTATAAGGGGGCGATTAATGAAAAACTGTTTTTT.

This clonotype rates as medium-sized. This chain connects TRBV29-1 to TRBJ1-1; 8 positions match TRBD1. Trimming took 6 bases from V and 3 from J; bases not matched to a gene: 9. This CDR3 contains 14 residues. Germline CDR1 SQVTM, CDR2 ANQGSEA. The CDR3: CSVRKDREYTEAFF. CDR3 nucleotides: TGCAGCGTCCGGAAGGACAGGGAATACACTGAAGCTTTCTTT. The complete variable domain, with remaining parts taken from reference TRBV29-1 and TRBJ1-1, reads SAVISQKPSRDICQRGTSLTIQCQVDSQVTMMFWYRQQPGQSLTLIATANQGSEATYESGFVIDKFPISRPNLTFSTLTVSNMSPEDSSIYLCSVRKDREYTEAFFGQGTRLTVV.

This rearrangement joins TRBV5-6 to TRBJ1-1; D is unresolved. Per germline, CDR1 SGHDT and CDR2 YYEEEE. The V gene lost 2 bases and the J gene lost 5 bases, with 13 bases spanning the gap. The CDR3 is 14 amino acids. CDR3 in amino acids: CASSFPRRGTEAFF. In nucleotides, the CDR3 is TGTGCCAGCAGCTTCCCGCGGAGAGGGACTGAAGCTTTCTTT.

This clonotype is judged medium-sized (0.01 to 0.1%). CDR3 residues: CASSLGRVGTGELFF. The CDR3 coding sequence is TGTGCCAGCAGCTTGGGGAGGGTTGGCACCGGGGAGCTGTTTTTT. V is TRBV5-5 and J is TRBJ2-2; tentatively, D is TRBD2 (6 bases). Between the trimmed V and J ends, which lost 0 bases and 4 bases, there was a span of 10 bases. In germline, CDR1 is SGHKS, CDR2 YYEKEE (reference sequence). This CDR3 region has 15 residues.

The V call is TRBV24-1, the J call TRBJ2-3, with TRBD1 matching over 7 bases. CDR1 and CDR2 (germline): KGHDR, SFDVKD. This CDR3 is 13 amino acids long. V was clipped by 9 bases and J by 2 bases; unmatched bases: 4. The chain's CDR3 is CATEGQNTDTQYF. CDR3 coding DNA: TGTGCCACCGAGGGACAGAACACAGATACGCAGTATTTT.

This clonotype was observed a handful of times. The rearrangement uses TRBV19 and TRBJ1-5, with 11 bases aligning to TRBD1. Germline V gene sequence: CDR1 LNHDA, CDR2 SQIVND (reference sequence). The CDR3 extends over 14 amino acids. With V trimmed by 5 bases and J by 7 bases, 4 bases remained unmatched. CDR3 residues: CASSPGTGGQPQHF. Written as DNA, the CDR3 is TGTGCCAGTAGTCCTGGGACAGGGGGACAGCCCCAGCATTTT.

This clonotype was counted only a few times. The chain couples TRBV6-5 to TRBJ1-4, with 8 bases lining up with TRBD1. Losses at the gene ends were 10 bases for V and 4 bases for J; bases not matched to a gene: 8. The CDR3 has 14 residues. Germline V CDR1 and CDR2: MNHEY, SVGAGI. CDR3 in DNA: TGTGCCATCAGCCAGACAGGGGTTAATGAAAAACTGTTTTTT. This gives the protein CAISQTGVNEKLFF.

V is TRBV24-1 and J is TRBJ1-1, with D possibly TRBD1 on 5 matching bases. The V gene lost 4 bases and the J gene lost 1 base, with 15 bases spanning the gap. This CDR3 contains 16 residues. The germline V gene has CDR1 KGHDR and CDR2 SFDVKD. In nucleotides, the CDR3 is TGTGCCACCAGTGAGTCCACACGGACATCGAACACTGAAGCTTTCTTT. Its translation: CATSESTRTSNTEAFF.

The gene calls are TRBV7-2 and TRBJ1-1; D unclear. Between the trimmed V and J ends, which lost 4 bases and 4 bases, there was a span of 13 bases. Germline assignment: CDR1 SGHTA and CDR2 FQGNSA. This CDR3 is 14 amino acids long. In DNA form, the CDR3 reads TGTGCCAGCAGCTCAAGGAAGGCGGTCACTGAAGCTTTCTTT. Amino acids: CASSSRKAVTEAFF.

This clonotype has just a few counts. One end of the junction fails to match germline, which may point to a read error. The rearrangement uses TRBV6-1 and TRBJ1-2, with a possible D match to TRBD1 (6 bases). The V gene's germline CDR1 is MNHNS and CDR2 SASEGT. CDR3 size: 17 residues. CDR3 amino acids: CAISPQGLNSKDYGYTF. The CDR3 bases are TGTGCCATCAGTCCCCAGGGGTTGAACTCGAAGGACTATGGCTACACCTTC.

The gene calls are TRBV7-6 and TRBJ2-2; weak D call: TRBD2 (5 bases). This CDR3 has 16 amino acids. Trimming removed 5 bases at V and 0 bases at J, with 13 bases between. Germline V lookup: CDR1 SGHVS, CDR2 FNYEAQ. CDR3 DNA sequence: TGTGCCAGCAGCAAGAGGGCCCGCTCGAACACCGGGGAGCTGTTTTTT. The encoded protein is CASSKRARSNTGELFF.